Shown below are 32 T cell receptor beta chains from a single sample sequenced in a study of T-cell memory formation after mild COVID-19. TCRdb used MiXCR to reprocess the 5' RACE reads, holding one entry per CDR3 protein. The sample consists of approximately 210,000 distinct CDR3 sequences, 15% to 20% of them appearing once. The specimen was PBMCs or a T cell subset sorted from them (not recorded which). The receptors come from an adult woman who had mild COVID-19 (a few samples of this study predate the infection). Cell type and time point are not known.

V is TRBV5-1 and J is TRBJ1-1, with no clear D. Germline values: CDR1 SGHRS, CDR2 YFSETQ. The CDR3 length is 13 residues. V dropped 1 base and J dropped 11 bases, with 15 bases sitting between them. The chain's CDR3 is CASSLSPQGDAFF. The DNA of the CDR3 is TGCGCCAGCAGCTTGAGCCCCCAAGGTGATGCTTTCTTT.

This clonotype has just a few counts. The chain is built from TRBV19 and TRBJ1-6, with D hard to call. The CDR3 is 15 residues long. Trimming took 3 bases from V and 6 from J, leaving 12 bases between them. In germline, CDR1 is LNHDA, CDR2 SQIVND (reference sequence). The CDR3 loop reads CASSIGQSRNSPLHF. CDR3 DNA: TGTGCCAGTAGTATTGGGCAAAGTCGTAATTCACCCCTCCACTTT. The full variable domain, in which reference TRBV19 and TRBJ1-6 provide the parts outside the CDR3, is DGGITQSPKYLFRKEGQNVTLSCEQNLNHDAMYWYRQDPGQGLRLIYYSQIVNDFQKGDIAEGYSVSREKKESFPLTVTSAQKNPTAFYLCASSIGQSRNSPLHFGNGTRLTVT.

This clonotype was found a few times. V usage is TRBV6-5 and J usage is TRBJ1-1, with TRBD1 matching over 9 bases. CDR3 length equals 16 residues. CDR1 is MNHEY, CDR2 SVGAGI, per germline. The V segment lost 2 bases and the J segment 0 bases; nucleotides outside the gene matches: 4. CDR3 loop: CASSYNRGPMNTEAFF. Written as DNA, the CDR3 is TGTGCCAGCAGTTACAACAGGGGGCCGATGAACACTGAAGCTTTCTTT.

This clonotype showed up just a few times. The CDR3 region has the DNA TGTGCCACCAGTGACCCCGGACTAGCGGGAGCTGAGGGCCAATTCTTC. Its translation is CATSDPGLAGAEGQFF. The chain carries TRBV24-1 and TRBJ2-1, with 13 bases lining up with TRBD2. Germline CDR1 KGHDR, CDR2 SFDVKD. V shed 4 bases and J 16 bases; nucleotides not matched to a gene: 15. CDR3 length equals 16 residues.

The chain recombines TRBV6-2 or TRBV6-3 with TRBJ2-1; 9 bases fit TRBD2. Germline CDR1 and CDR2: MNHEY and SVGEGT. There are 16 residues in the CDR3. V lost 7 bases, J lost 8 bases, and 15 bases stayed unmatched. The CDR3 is CASNLRGTVAGDEQFF. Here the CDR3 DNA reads TGTGCCAGCAACCTGAGGGGTACGGTAGCGGGAGATGAGCAGTTCTTC.

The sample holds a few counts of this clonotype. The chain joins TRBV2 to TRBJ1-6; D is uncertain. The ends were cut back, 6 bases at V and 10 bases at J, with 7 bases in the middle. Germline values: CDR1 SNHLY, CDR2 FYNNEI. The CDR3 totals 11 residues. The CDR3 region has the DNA TGTGCCAGCAGGCTAGGGTCACCCCTCCACTTT. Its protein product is CASRLGSPLHF.

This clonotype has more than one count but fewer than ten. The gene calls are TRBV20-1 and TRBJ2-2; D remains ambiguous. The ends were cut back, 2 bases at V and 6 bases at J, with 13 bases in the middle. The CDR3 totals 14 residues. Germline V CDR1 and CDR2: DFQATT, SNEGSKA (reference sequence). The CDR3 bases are TGCAGTGCTAGAATAGGTGGTGGGGCCGGGGAGCTGTTTTTT. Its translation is CSARIGGGAGELFF.

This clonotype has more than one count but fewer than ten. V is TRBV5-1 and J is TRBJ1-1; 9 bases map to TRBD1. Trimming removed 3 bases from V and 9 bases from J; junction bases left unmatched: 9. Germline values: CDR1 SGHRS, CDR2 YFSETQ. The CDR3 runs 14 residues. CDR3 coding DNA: TGCGCCAGCAGCTACCAGGGACAGGGAGAACAAGCTTTCTTT. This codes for CASSYQGQGEQAFF.

CDR3 protein: CAWAGTVRGEQFF. For the CDR3, the DNA is TGTGCCTGGGCCGGGACAGTGAGAGGGGAGCAGTTCTTC. The rearrangement joins TRBV30 to TRBJ2-1, with TRBD1 identical over 7 bases. The germline V gene encodes CDR1 GTSNPN and CDR2 SVGIG (reference sequence). This CDR3 has 13 amino acids. The trim removed 5 bases at V and 10 bases at J, leaving 11 bases unmatched.

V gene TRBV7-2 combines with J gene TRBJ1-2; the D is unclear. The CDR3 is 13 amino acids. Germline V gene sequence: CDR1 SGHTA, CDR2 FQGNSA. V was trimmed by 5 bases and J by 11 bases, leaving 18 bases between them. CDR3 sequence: CASSPWTGLGYTF. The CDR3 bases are TGTGCCAGCAGCCCATGGACCGGCCTGGGGTACACCTTC.

CDR3 region: CASSSQRQGQAEAFF. The CDR3 bases are TGTGCCAGCAGTTCCCAAAGACAGGGGCAGGCTGAAGCTTTCTTT. The chain is built from TRBV6-5 and TRBJ1-1; 8 bases align to TRBD1. The CDR3 is 15 amino acids. Unmatched junction bases numbered 10, after V lost 4 bases and J lost 6 bases. Germline assignment: CDR1 MNHEY and CDR2 SVGAGI.

CDR3 region: CASSLSSGRARNEQYF. The DNA for the CDR3 is TGCGCCAGCAGCTTGTCTAGCGGGAGGGCCAGGAACGAGCAGTACTTC. The chain has TRBV5-1 and TRBJ2-7, with TRBD2 matching 12 bases. The CDR3 spans 16 residues. Germline V CDR1 and CDR2: SGHRS, YFSETQ. V lost 1 base to trimming and J lost 5 bases; unmatched junction nucleotides: 7.

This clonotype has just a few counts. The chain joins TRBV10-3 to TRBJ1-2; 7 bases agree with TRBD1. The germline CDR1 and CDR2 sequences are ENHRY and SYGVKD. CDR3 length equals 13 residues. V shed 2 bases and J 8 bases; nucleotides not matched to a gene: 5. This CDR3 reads CAISENRGWGYTF. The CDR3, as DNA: TGTGCCATCAGTGAGAACAGGGGATGGGGCTACACCTTC.

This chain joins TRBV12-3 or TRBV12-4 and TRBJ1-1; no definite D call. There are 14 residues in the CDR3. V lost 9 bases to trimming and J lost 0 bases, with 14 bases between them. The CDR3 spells CASSRGYMNTEAFF. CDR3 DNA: TGTGCCAGTAGTCGGGGATATATGAACACTGAAGCTTTCTTT.

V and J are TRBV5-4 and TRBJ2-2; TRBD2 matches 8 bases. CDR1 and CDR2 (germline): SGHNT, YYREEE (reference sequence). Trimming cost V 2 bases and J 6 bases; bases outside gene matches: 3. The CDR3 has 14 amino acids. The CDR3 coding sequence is TGTGCCAGCAGCTTAGCGGGAGTTCCCGGGGAGCTGTTTTTT. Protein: CASSLAGVPGELFF.

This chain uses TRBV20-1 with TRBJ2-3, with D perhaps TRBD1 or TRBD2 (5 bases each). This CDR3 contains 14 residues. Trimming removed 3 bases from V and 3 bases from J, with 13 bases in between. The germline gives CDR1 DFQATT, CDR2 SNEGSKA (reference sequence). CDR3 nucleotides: TGCAGTGCTAGCGGGCAGGGACGGACAGATACGCAGTATTTT. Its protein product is CSASGQGRTDTQYF.

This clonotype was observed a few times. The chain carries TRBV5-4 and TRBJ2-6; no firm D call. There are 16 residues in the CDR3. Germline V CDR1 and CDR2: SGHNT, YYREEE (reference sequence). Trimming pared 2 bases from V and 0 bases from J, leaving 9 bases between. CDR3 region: CASSLHGNSGANVLTF. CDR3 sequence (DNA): TGTGCCAGCAGCTTACACGGTAACTCTGGGGCCAACGTCCTGACTTTC.

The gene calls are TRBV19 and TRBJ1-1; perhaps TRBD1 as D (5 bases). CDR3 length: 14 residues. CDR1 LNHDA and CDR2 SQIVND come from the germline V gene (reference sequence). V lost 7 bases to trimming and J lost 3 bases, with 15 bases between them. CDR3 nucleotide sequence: TGTGCCAGTATGTCGGGTCGGGGGTACACTGAAGCTTTCTTT. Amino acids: CASMSGRGYTEAFF.

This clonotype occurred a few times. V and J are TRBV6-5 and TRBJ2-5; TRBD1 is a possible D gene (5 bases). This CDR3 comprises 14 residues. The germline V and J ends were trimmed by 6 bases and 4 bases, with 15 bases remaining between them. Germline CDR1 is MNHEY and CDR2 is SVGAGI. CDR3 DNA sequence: TGTGCCAGCAGCGGCATCCAGGGTTCAGAGACCCAGTACTTC. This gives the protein CASSGIQGSETQYF.

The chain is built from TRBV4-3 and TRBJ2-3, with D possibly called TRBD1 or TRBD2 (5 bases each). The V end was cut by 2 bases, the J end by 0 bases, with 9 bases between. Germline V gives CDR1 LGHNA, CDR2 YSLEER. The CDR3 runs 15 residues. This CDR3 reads CASSQRGASTDTQYF. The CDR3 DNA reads TGCGCCAGCAGCCAAAGGGGAGCTAGCACAGATACGCAGTATTTT.

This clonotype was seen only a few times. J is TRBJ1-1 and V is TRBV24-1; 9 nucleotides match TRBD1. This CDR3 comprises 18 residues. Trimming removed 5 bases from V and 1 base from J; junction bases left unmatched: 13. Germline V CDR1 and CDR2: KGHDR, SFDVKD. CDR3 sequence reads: CATSGSPGQGGRNTEAFF. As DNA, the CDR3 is TGTGCCACCAGTGGCTCCCCGGGACAGGGCGGGAGGAACACTGAAGCTTTCTTT.

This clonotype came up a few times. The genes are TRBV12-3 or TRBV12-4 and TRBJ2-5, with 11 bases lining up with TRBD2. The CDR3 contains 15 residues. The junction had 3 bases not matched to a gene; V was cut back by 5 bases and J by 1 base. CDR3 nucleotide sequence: TGTGCCAGCAGTCAGGGACTAGCGGCCCAAGAGACCCAGTACTTC. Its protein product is CASSQGLAAQETQYF.

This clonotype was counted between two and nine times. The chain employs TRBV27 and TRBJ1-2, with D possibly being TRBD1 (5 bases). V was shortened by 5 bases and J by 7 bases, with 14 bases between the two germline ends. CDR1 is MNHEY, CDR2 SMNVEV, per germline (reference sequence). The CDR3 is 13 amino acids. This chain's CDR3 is CASSVRPGGGYTF. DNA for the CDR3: TGTGCCAGCAGTGTGCGACCGGGGGGTGGCTACACCTTC.

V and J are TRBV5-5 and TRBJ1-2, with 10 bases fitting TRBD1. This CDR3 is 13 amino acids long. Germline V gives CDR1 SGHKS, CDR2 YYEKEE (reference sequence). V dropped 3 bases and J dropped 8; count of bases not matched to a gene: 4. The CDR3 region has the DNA TGTGCCAGCAGCTCCCGGACAGGGGGAGGCTACACCTTC. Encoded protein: CASSSRTGGGYTF. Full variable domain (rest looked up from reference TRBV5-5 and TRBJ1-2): DAGVTQSPTHLIKTRGQQVTLRCSPISGHKSVSWYQQVLGQGPQFIFQYYEKEERGRGNFPDRFSARQFPNYSSELNVNALLLGDSALYLCASSSRTGGGYTFGSGTRLTVV.

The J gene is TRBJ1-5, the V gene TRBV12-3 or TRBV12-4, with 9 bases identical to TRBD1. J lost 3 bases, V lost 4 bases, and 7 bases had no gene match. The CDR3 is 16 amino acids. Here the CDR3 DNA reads TGTGCCAGCAGTTCATCGGGACAGGGTGTCAATCAGCCCCAGCATTTT. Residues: CASSSSGQGVNQPQHF.

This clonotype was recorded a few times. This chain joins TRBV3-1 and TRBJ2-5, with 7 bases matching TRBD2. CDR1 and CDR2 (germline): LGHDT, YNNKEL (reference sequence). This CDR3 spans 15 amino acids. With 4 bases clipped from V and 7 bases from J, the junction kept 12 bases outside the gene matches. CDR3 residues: CASSLLGAGSATQYF. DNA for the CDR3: TGTGCCAGCAGCCTCCTGGGAGCGGGGTCGGCGACCCAGTACTTC.

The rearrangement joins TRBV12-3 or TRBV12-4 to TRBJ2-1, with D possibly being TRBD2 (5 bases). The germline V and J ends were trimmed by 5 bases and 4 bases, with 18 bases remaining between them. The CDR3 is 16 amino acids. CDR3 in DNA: TGTGCCAGCAGTCCCTTACGAACACTAGTTTACAATGAGCAGTTCTTC. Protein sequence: CASSPLRTLVYNEQFF.

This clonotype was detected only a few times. CDR3 nucleotides: TGTGCCAGCAGTTCTAATACCGTAGGGGGGGAGACCCAGTACTTC. Its protein product is CASSSNTVGGETQYF. The chain joins TRBV12-3 or TRBV12-4 to TRBJ2-5, with D perhaps TRBD1 or TRBD2 (6 bases each). V lost 4 bases to trimming and J lost 5 bases, with 17 bases between them. CDR3 length: 15 amino acids.

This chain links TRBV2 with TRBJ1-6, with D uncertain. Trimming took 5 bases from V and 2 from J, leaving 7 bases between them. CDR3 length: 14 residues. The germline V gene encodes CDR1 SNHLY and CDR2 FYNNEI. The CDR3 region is CASSLGPYNSPLHF. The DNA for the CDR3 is TGTGCCAGCAGTTTAGGGCCCTATAATTCACCCCTCCACTTT.

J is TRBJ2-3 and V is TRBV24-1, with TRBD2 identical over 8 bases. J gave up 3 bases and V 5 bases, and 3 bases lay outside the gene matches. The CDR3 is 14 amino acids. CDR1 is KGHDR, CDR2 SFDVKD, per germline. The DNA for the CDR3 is TGTGCCACCAGTGGACCGGGGGGGACAGATACGCAGTATTTT. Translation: CATSGPGGTDTQYF.

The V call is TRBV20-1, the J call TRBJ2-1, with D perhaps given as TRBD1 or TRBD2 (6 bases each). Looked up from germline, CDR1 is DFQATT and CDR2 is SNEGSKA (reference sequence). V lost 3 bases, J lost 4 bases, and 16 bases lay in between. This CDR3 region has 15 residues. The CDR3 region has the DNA TGCAGTGCTAGGGGGGGCCAGGGCAGATACAATGAGCAGTTCTTC. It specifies CSARGGQGRYNEQFF.

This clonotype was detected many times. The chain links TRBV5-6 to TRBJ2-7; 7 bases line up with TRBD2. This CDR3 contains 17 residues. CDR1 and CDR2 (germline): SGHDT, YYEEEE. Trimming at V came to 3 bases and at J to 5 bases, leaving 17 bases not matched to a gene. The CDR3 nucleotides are TGTGCCAGCAGCTGGATGACTAAGCGGAGGCGGGGGAACGAGCAGTACTTC. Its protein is CASSWMTKRRRGNEQYF.